The rows below give T cell receptor beta chains drawn from one sample of a study of cytomegalovirus exposure and HLA in healthy donors. This table comes from immunoSEQ multiplex PCR, and its TCRdb copy is limited to in-frame clones, with some not included. The table records about 130,000 clones, approximately 80% of them present only once. Sequenced input: PBMCs. The receptors were sampled from a woman aged 40 to 50 in good health and CMV-seropositive. The CDR3 runs from the conserved cysteine through the conserved F or W. The D gene is left open where the match is weak. Rows give clone size only sometimes, using once, few, many, or a class for an expanded clone.

- | TRBJ1-4 | TRBV25-1 | - | TGTGCCAGCAGTGAATCGCCAGGGTGGCCAACTAATGAAAAACTGTTTTTT | CASSESPGWPTNEKLFF
- | TRBJ2-2 | TRBV6-1 | - | TGTGCCAGCAGTGATAAGGCGGGGTACGCGAACACCGGGGAGCTGTTTTTT | CASSDKAGYANTGELFF
- | TRBJ2-5 | TRBV28 | - | TGTGCCAGCAGTTTGATGACACTTCGGGAGACCCAGTACTTC | CASSLMTLRETQYF
- | TRBJ2-1 | TRBV7-9 | - | TGTGCCAGCAGCTTAGGGACAGGGAGGGGGAATGAGCAGTTCTTC | CASSLGTGRGNEQFF
few | TRBJ2-1 | TRBV5-6 | TRBD1 | TGTGCCAGCAGCACCGGGACAGGGAACAATGAGCAGTTCTTC | CASSTGTGNNEQFF
- | TRBJ1-3 | TRBV4-1 | - | TGCGCCAGCAGCCAAGATGCGGATAGCTCTGGAAACACCATATATTTT | CASSQDADSSGNTIYF
- | TRBJ2-1 | TRBV5-4 | TRBD1 | TGTGCCAGCAGCTTGGGGGCAGGGGGCGGGTCCTACAATGAGCAGTTCTTC | CASSLGAGGGSYNEQFF
- | TRBJ1-1 | TRBV5-8 | - | TGTGCCAGCAGCTTGCCCTCGGGCACTGAAGCTTTCTTT | CASSLPSGTEAFF
once | TRBJ2-1 | TRBV5-1 | TRBD2 | TGCGCCAGCAGCTGGGGACTAGCGGGAGGGCCCTCGGATGAGCAGTTCTTC | CASSWGLAGGPSDEQFF
- | TRBJ2-1 | TRBV5-1 | TRBD2 | TGCGCCAGCAGTGCTAGCGGGGGGAGAGGCAATGAGCAGTTCTTC | CASSASGGRGNEQFF
- | TRBJ2-7 | TRBV21-1 | - | TGTGCCAGCAGCAACGGGGGATTAGCGGGAGGGGTCTGCGAGCAGTACTTC | CASSNGGLAGGVCEQYF
- | TRBJ2-3 | TRBV5-1 | TRBD1 | TGCGCCAGCAGCCGGTCGGGACAGGCGGCAGATACGCAGTATTTT | CASSRSGQAADTQYF
- | TRBJ2-2 | TRBV11-2 | TRBD1 | TGTGCCAGCAGCCCTACAGGGGGCAGCACCGGGGAGCTGTTTTTT | CASSPTGGSTGELFF
few | TRBJ2-7 | TRBV6-6 | - | TGTGCCAGCAGCTGGGGGTTACTAGCTCTAACATCCGAGCAGTACTTC | CASSWGLLALTSEQYF
few | TRBJ2-7 | TRBV11-2 | TRBD2 | TGTGCCAGCACTAGCGGGAGTACCTCCTACGAGCAGTACTTC | CASTSGSTSYEQYF
- | TRBJ1-4 | TRBV27 | TRBD1 | TGTGCCAGCAGGCGCGGGACAGGGGGTTATGAAAAACTGTTTTTT | CASRRGTGGYEKLFF
- | TRBJ2-7 | TRBV27 | - | TGTGCCAGCAGCGGAGGAGTTCTCGAGCAGTACTTC | CASSGGVLEQYF
- | TRBJ1-1 | TRBV7-2 | TRBD1 | TGTGCCAGCAGCCTATTACAGGGGGACACTGAAGCTTTCTTT | CASSLLQGDTEAFF
few | TRBJ1-5 | TRBV19 | - | TGTGCCAGTAGTATCAGGACAGCTAGCAATCAGCCCCAGCATTTT | CASSIRTASNQPQHF
- | TRBJ2-1 | TRBV11-2 | - | TGTGCCAGCAGCTTGACAATTAGCTCCTACAATGAGCAGTTCTTC | CASSLTISSYNEQFF
- | TRBJ2-2 | TRBV10-3 | TRBD1 | TGTGCCATCAGTGGACCCGAGACAGGGGGCTATGGCGGGGAGCTGTTTTTT | CAISGPETGGYGGELFF
- | TRBJ1-1 | TRBV2 | TRBD1 | TGTGCCAGCCGTGACAGGGTGAACACTGAAGCTTTCTTT | CASRDRVNTEAFF
- | TRBJ2-2 | TRBV6-1 | TRBD2 | TGTGCCAGCAGTGCCCCTGGGAGGGGTATAGCCGGGGAGCTGTTTTTT | CASSAPGRGIAGELFF
- | TRBJ2-4 | TRBV6-1 | TRBD2 | TGTGCCAGCCTCGGACTAGCGGGAGCCAAAAACATTCAGTACTTC | CASLGLAGAKNIQYF
once | TRBJ1-1 | TRBV13 | TRBD1 | TGTGCCAGCAGCTTGGGGGACAGCCAAACTGAAGCTTTCTTT | CASSLGDSQTEAFF
- | TRBJ2-7 | TRBV10-1 | TRBD1 | TGCGCCAGCAGCGACAGGGGTAATTTCTACGAGCAGTACTTC | CASSDRGNFYEQYF
- | TRBJ2-3 | TRBV10-1 | - | TGCGCCAGCAGTGAGTCGGGCGGGGTGCCCACAGATACGCAGTATTTT | CASSESGGVPTDTQYF
once | TRBJ2-7 | TRBV12-5 | - | TGTGCTAGTGGGCCAGGGGAGGGAAGCTACGAGCAGTACTTC | CASGPGEGSYEQYF
- | TRBJ1-1 | TRBV6-5 | - | TGTGCCAGCAGTTCCGCCGGGAGAAAGAACACTGAAGCTTTCTTT | CASSSAGRKNTEAFF
- | TRBJ2-7 | TRBV12-5 | - | TGTGCTACTGAACTCTCCTACGAGCAGTACTTC | CATELSYEQYF
medium-sized | TRBJ1-2 | TRBV19 | - | TGTGCCAGTAGTATAGAGGCAGGGAACCGTGGCTACACCTTC | CASSIEAGNRGYTF
- | TRBJ2-6 | TRBV6-4 | - | TGTGCCAGCAGTGAGGGCGTGGGTGGTGGGGCCAACGTCCTGACTTTC | CASSEGVGGGANVLTF
few | TRBJ2-7 | TRBV6-4 | - | TGTGCCAGCAGTGCGACTCTTAGCTCCTACGAGCAGTACTTC | CASSATLSSYEQYF
- | TRBJ1-1 | TRBV5-1 | - | TGCGCCAGCAGCGGTCATGGGGGCGCAAAAGGACCAAACACTGAAGCTTTCTTT | CASSGHGGAKGPNTEAFF
- | TRBJ1-6 | TRBV9 | - | TGTGCCAGCAGCGTAGATTCAGGAAATTCACCCCTCCACTTT | CASSVDSGNSPLHF
- | TRBJ2-3 | TRBV19 | TRBD2 | TGTGCCAGTAGACTAGCGGGGAGGTCAGATACGCAGTATTTT | CASRLAGRSDTQYF
- | TRBJ2-5 | TRBV7-9 | - | TGTGCCAGCAGTCTTTTCCAAGAGACCCAGTACTTC | CASSLFQETQYF
- | TRBJ2-1 | TRBV5-1 | - | TGCGCCAGCAGCTTTGATAGTTCTGGCGGTCACAATGAGCAGTTCTTC | CASSFDSSGGHNEQFF
- | TRBJ2-7 | TRBV5-6 | - | TGTGCCAGCAGCCGTCTGCGGGCCAGTTTCTACGAGCAGTACTTC | CASSRLRASFYEQYF
- | TRBJ2-7 | TRBV12-1 | - | - | CASSSVAGGNEQYF
- | TRBJ2-2 | TRBV4-3 | - | TGCGCCAGCAGCCAAGGGGGACTCTCGAACACCGGGGAGCTGTTTTTT | CASSQGGLSNTGELFF